This T cell receptor (beta chain) was profiled in a study of Graves' ophthalmopathy and Graves' hyperthyroidism. Where ophthalmopathy was absent within 18 months of follow-up, hyperthyroidism was stable. The study recruited hyperthyroidism patients aged 18 to 65 who were newly diagnosed, under 2 months' duration. The authors diagnosed from clinical symptoms, serum thyroxine, TRAb, thyroid ultrasound and orbital computed tomography. RNA transcripts provided the template for amplifying TCR beta CDR3 regions. RT-PCR with HTBI primers came first, then second-round multiplex PCR. TCRdb re-analysed the multiplex PCR reads in MiXCR, keeping a single row per CDR3 protein. The sample lists 350,000 to 400,000 distinct CDR3 sequences; just over 15% were seen once. J gave up 4 bases and V 7 bases, and 3 bases lay outside the gene matches. CDR1 is LNHDA, CDR2 SQIVND, per germline (reference sequence). This CDR3 is 12 amino acids long.

The receptor's source is a woman in her late teens or twenties with stable Graves' hyperthyroidism. The sequenced material came from peripheral blood. This sequence joins TRBV19 and TRBJ2-7, with 8 bases identical to TRBD1. This CDR3 reads CASTDRGYEQYF. CDR3 bases: TGTGCCAGTACCGACAGGGGATACGAGCAGTACTTC.